This TCR beta chain appears in the sequencing data of a study of shared clonotypes between healthy human individuals. The wider study: Per donor, three plates held CD4 naive cells, three held CD4 memory, two held CD8 naive and one held CD8 memory. General observations from the study: Memory subsets generally showed smaller estimated richness than naive subsets did. Between a few donors, naive CD4 clonotypes were shared at a level of roughly 5.5%.

Concerning this clone itself: Antigen specificity is unknown.

An assay was performed, and its level was deep. The assay was immunoSEQ multiplex PCR, and TCRdb's table has in-frame clones only and misses some. Seen here are 700,000 to 950,000 clones, roughly 96% observed once, and the top ten hold 0.2% to 0.25%. The germline CDR1 and CDR2 sequences are MDHEN and SYDVKM. V was clipped by 3 bases and J by 9 bases, with 9 bases between them. There are 12 residues in the CDR3. CD45RO-negative, CCR7-selected cells formed the naive CD8 fraction, which excluded terminally differentiated effector memory CD45RA+ cells. The receptor was isolated from a man aged 25-45 years in good health. What was sequenced was naive CD8+ T cells sorted from blood. This chain uses TRBV28 with TRBJ1-5; D ambiguous. CDR3 amino acids: CASSFGQGPQHF. DNA of the CDR3: TGTGCCAGCAGTTTTGGTCAAGGGCCCCAGCATTTT.